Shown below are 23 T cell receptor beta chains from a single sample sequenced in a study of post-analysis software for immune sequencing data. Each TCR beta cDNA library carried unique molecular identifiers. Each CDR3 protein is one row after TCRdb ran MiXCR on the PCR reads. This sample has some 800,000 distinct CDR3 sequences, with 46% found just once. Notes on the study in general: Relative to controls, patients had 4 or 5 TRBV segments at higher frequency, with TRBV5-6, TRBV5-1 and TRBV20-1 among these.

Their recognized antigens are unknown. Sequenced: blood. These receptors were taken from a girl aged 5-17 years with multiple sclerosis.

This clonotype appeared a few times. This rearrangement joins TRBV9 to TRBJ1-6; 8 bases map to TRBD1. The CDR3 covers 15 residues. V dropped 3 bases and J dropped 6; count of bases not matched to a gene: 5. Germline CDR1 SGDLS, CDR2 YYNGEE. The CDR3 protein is CASSEGDRTNSPLHF. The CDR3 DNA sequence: TGTGCCAGCAGCGAGGGGGACAGGACTAATTCACCCCTCCACTTT.

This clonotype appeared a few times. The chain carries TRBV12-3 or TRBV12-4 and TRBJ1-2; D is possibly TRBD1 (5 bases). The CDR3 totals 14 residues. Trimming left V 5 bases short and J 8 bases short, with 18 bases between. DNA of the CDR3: TGTGCCAGCAGTCCGGGACCGCTCCTTTGGGGCTACACCTTC. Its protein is CASSPGPLLWGYTF.

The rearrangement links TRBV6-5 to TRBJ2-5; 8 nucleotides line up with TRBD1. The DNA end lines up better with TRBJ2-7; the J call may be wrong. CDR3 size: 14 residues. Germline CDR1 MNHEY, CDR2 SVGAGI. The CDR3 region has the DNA TGTGCCAGCAGGAACAGGGGGACCCTCTACGAGCAGTACTTC. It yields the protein CASRNRGTLYEQYF.

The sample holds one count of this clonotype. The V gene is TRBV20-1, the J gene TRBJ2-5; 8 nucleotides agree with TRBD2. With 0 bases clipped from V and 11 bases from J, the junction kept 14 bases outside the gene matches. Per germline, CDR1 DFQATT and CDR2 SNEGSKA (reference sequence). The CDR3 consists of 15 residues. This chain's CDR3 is CSARDEGTSWGEQYF. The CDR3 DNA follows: TGCAGTGCTAGAGATGAGGGGACTAGTTGGGGGGAGCAGTACTTC.

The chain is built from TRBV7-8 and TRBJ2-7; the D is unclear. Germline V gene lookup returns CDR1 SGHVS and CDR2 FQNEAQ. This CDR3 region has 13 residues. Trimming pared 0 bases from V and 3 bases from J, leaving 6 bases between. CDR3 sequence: CASSLARIYEQYF. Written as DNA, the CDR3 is TGTGCCAGCAGCTTAGCCAGGATCTACGAGCAGTACTTC.

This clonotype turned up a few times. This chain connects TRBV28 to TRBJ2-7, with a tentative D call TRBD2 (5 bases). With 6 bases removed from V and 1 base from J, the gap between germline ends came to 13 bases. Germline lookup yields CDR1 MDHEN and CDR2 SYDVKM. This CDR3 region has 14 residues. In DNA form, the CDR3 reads TGTGCCAGCAGCAAACCGGCGGGTTCCTACGAGCAGTACTTC. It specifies CASSKPAGSYEQYF. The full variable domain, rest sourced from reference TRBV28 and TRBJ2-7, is DVKVTQSSRYLVKRTGEKVFLECVQDMDHENMFWYRQDPGLGLRLIYFSYDVKMKEKGDIPEGYSVSREKKERFSLILESASTNQTSMYLCASSKPAGSYEQYFGPGTRLTVT.

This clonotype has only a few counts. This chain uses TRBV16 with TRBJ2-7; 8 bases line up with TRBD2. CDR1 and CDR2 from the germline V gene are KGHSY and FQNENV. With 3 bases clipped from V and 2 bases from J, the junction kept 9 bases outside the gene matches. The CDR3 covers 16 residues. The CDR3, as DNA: TGTGCCAGCAGCCACTCCGGGGGGGGCTTGACCTACGAGCAGTACTTC. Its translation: CASSHSGGGLTYEQYF.

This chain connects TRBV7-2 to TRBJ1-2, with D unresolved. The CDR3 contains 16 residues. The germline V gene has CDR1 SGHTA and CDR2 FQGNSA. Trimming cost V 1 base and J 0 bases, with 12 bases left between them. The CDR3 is CASSLGERFPNYGYTF. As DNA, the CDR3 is TGTGCCAGCAGCTTAGGGGAAAGATTCCCTAACTATGGCTACACCTTC.

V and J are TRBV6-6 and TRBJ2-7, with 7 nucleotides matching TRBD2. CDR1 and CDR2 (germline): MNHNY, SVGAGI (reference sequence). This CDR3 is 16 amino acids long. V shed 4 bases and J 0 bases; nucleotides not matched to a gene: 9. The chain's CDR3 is CASSFLHGRTSYEQYF. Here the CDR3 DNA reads TGTGCCAGCAGTTTCCTCCACGGGAGGACCTCCTACGAGCAGTACTTC.

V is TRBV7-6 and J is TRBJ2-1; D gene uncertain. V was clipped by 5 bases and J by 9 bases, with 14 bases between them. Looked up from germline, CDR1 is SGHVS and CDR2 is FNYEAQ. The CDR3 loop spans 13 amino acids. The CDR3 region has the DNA TGTGCCAGCAGCGCCATTCGTGCCGGTGAGCAGTTCTTC. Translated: CASSAIRAGEQFF.

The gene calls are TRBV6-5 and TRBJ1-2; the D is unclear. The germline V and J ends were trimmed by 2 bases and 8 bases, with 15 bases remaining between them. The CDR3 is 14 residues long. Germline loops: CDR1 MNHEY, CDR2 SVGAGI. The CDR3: CASSYGEGVGGYTF. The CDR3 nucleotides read TGTGCCAGCAGTTACGGTGAGGGAGTGGGGGGCTACACCTTC.

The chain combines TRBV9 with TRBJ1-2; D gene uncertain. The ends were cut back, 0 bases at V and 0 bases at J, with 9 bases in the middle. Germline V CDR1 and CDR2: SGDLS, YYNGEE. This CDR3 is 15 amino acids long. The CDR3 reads CASSVAVRPNYGYTF. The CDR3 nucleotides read TGTGCCAGCAGCGTAGCGGTACGACCTAACTATGGCTACACCTTC.

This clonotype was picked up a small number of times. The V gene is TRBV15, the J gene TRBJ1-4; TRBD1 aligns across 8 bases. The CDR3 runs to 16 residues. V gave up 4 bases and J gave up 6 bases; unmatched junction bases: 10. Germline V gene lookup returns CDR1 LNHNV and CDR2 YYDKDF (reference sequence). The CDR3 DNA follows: TGTGCCACCAGCACCAGGACAGGGAGGATAGATGAAAAACTGTTTTTT. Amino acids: CATSTRTGRIDEKLFF. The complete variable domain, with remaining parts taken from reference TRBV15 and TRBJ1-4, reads DAMVIQNPRYQVTQFGKPVTLSCSQTLNHNVMYWYQQKSSQAPKLLFHYYDKDFNNEADTPDNFQSRRPNTSFCFLDIRSPGLGDTAMYLCATSTRTGRIDEKLFFGSGTQLSVL.

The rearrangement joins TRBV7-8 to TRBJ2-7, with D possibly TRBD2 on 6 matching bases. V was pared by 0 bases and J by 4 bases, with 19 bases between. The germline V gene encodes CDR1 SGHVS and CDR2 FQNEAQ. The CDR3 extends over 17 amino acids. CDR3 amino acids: CASSLALQPGAVYEQYF. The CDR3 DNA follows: TGTGCCAGCAGCTTAGCGCTGCAGCCGGGAGCGGTGTACGAGCAGTACTTC.

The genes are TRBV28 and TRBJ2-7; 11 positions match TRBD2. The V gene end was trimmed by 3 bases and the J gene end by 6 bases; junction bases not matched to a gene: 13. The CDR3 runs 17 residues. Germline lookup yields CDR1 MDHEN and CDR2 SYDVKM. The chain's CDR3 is CASSFVIAGGPRSEQYF. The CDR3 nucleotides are TGTGCCAGCAGTTTCGTAATAGCGGGAGGGCCTAGAAGCGAGCAGTACTTC.

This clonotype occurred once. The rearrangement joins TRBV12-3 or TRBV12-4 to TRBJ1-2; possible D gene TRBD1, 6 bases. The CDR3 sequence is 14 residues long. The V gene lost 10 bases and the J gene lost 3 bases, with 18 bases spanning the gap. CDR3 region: CAIRGGLWDYGYTF. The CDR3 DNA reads TGTGCCATCAGAGGGGGGCTGTGGGACTATGGCTACACCTTC.

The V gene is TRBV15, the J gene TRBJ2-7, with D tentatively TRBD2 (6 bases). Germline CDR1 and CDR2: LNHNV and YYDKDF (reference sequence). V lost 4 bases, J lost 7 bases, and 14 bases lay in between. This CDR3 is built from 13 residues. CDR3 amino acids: CATSIGMRGEQYF. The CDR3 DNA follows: TGTGCCACCAGCATAGGGATGCGGGGAGAGCAGTACTTC. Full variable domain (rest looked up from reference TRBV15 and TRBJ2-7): DAMVIQNPRYQVTQFGKPVTLSCSQTLNHNVMYWYQQKSSQAPKLLFHYYDKDFNNEADTPDNFQSRRPNTSFCFLDIRSPGLGDTAMYLCATSIGMRGEQYFGPGTRLTVT.

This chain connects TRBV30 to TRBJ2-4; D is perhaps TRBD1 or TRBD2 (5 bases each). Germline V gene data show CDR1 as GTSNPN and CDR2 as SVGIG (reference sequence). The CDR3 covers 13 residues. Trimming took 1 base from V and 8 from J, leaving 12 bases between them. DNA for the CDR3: TGTGCCTGGAGTGGGGTCCGAGGGGACATTCAGTACTTC. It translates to CAWSGVRGDIQYF.

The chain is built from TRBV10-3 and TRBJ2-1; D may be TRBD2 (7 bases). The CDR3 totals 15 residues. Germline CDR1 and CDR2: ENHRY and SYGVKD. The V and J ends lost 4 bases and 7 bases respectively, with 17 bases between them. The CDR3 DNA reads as TGTGCCATCAGTGTTGGACTAGGGGGGTCGAATGAGCAGTTCTTC. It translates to CAISVGLGGSNEQFF.

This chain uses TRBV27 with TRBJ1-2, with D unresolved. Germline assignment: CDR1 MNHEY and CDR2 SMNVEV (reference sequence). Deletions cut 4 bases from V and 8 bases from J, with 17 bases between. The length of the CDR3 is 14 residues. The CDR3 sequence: CASSSGPAVQGYTF. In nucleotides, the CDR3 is TGTGCCAGCAGTTCCGGGCCAGCAGTCCAAGGCTACACCTTC.

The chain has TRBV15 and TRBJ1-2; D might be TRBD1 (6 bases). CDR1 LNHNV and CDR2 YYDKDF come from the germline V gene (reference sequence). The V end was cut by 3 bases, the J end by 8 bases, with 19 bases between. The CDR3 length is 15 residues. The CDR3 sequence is CATSSPRGLSVGYTF. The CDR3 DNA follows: TGTGCCACCAGCAGCCCCAGGGGCCTTTCGGTGGGCTACACCTTC. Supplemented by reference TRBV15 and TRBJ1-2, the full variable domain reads DAMVIQNPRYQVTQFGKPVTLSCSQTLNHNVMYWYQQKSSQAPKLLFHYYDKDFNNEADTPDNFQSRRPNTSFCFLDIRSPGLGDTAMYLCATSSPRGLSVGYTFGSGTRLTVV.

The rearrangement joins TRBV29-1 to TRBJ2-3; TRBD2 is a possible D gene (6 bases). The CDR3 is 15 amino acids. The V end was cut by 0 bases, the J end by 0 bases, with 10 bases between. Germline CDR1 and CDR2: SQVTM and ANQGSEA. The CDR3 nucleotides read TGCAGCGTTGAAGAAGGAGGGACGAGCACAGATACGCAGTATTTT. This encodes CSVEEGGTSTDTQYF.

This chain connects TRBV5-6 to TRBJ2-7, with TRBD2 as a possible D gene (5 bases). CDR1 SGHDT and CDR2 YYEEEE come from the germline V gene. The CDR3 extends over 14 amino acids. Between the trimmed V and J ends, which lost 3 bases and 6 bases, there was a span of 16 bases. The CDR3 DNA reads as TGTGCCAGCAGCTCCGGAGGCCTAGTCTTCGAGCAGTACTTC. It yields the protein CASSSGGLVFEQYF.